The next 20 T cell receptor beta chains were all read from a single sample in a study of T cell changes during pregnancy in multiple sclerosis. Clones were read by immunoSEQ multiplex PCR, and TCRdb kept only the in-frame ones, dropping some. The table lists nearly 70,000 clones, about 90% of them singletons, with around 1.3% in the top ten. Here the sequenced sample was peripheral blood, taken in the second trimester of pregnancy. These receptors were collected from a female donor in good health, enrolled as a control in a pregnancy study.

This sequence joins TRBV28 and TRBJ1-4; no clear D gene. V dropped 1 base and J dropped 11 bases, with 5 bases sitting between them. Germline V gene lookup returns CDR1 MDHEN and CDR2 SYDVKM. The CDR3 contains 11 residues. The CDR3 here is CASSLSGKLFF. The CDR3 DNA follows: TGTGCCAGCAGTTTATCCGGGAAACTGTTTTTT.

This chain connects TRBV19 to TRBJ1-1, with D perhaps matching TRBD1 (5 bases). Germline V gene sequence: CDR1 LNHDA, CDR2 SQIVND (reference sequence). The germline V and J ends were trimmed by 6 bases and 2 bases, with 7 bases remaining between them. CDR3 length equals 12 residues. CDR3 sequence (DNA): TGTGCCAGTAGCCAGGGTAACACTGAAGCTTTCTTT. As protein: CASSQGNTEAFF. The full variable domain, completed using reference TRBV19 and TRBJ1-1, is DGGITQSPKYLFRKEGQNVTLSCEQNLNHDAMYWYRQDPGQGLRLIYYSQIVNDFQKGDIAEGYSVSREKKESFPLTVTSAQKNPTAFYLCASSQGNTEAFFGQGTRLTVV.

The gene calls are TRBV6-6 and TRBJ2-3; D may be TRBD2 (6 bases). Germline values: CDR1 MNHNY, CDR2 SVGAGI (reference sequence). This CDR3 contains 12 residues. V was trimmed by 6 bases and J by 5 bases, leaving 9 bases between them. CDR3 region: CASRPGLDTQYF. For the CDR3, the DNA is TGTGCCAGCAGACCGGGACTAGATACGCAGTATTTT.

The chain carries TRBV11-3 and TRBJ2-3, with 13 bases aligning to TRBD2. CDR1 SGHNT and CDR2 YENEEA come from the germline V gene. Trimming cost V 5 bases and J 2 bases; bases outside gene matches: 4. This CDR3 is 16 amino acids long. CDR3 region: CASSVGTSGATDTQYF. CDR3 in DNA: TGTGCCAGCAGCGTTGGGACTAGCGGGGCCACAGATACGCAGTATTTT.

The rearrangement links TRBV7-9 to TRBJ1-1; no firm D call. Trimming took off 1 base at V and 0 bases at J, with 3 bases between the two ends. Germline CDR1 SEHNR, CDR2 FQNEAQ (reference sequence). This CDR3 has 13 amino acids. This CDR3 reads CASSLDMNTEAFF. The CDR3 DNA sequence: TGTGCCAGCAGCTTAGACATGAACACTGAAGCTTTCTTT.

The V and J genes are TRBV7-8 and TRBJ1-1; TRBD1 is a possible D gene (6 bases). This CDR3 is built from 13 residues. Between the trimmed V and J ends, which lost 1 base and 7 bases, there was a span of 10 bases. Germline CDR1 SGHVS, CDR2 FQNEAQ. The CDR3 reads CASSLGGQYEAFF. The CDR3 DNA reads TGTGCCAGCAGCTTAGGGGGACAATATGAAGCTTTCTTT.

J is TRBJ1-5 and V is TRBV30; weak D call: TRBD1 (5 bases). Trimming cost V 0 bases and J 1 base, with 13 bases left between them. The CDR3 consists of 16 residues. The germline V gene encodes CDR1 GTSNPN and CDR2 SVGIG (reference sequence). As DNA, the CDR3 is TGTGCCTGGAGTGTCGGGGGTCCGGGGAGCAATCAGCCCCAGCATTTT. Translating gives CAWSVGGPGSNQPQHF.

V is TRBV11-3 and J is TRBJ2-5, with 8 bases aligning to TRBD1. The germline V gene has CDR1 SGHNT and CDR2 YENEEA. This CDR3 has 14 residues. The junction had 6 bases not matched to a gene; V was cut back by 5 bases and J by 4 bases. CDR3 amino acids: CASSPDRVRETQYF. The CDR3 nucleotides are TGTGCCAGCAGCCCGGACAGGGTACGAGAGACCCAGTACTTC.

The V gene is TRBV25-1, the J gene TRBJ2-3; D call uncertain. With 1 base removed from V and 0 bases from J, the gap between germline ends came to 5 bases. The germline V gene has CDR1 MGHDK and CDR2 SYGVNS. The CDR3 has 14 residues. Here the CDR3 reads CASSELQSTDTQYF. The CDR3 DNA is TGTGCCAGCAGTGAATTACAAAGCACAGATACGCAGTATTTT. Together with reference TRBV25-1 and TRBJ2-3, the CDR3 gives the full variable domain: EADIYQTPRYLVIGTGKKITLECSQTMGHDKMYWYQQDPGMELHLIHYSYGVNSTEKGDLSSESTVSRIRTEHFPLTLESARPSHTSQYLCASSELQSTDTQYFGPGTRLTVL.

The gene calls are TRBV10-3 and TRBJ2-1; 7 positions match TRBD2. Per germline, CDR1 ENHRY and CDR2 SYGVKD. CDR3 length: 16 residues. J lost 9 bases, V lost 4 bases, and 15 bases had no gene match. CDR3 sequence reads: CAISGEASGPWGEQFF. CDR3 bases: TGTGCCATCAGTGGGGAGGCTAGCGGTCCTTGGGGTGAGCAGTTCTTC.

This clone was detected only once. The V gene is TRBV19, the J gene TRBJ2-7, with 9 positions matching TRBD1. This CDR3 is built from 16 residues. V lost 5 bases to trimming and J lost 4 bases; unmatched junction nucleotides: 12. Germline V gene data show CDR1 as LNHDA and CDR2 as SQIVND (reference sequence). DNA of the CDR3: TGTGCCAGTAGTTTGCGTCCCGGGACAGGGAATTACGAGCAGTACTTC. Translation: CASSLRPGTGNYEQYF.

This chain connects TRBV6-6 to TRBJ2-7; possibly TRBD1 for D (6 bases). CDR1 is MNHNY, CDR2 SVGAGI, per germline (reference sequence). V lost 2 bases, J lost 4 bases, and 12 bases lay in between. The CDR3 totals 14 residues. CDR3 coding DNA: TGTGCCAGCAGTTACCAAGGGGGAAATTACGAGCAGTACTTC. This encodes CASSYQGGNYEQYF.

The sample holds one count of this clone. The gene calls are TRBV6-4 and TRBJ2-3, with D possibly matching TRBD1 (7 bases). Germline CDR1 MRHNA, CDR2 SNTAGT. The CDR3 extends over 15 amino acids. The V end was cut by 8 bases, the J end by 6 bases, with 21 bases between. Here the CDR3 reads CASSGERGRLDTQYF. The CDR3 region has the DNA TGTGCCAGCTCGGGGGAAAGGGGGCGTCTGGATACGCAGTATTTT.

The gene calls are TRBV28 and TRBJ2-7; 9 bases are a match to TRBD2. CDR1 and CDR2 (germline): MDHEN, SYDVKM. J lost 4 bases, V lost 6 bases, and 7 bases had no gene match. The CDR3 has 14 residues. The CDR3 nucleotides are TGTGCCAGCAGCCCCGTAGCGGGAGTATACGAGCAGTACTTC. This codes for CASSPVAGVYEQYF.

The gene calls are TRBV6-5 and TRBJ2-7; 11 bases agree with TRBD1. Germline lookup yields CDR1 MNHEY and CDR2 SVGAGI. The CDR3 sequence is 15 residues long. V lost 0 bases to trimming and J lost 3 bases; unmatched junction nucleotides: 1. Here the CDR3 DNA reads TGTGCCAGCAGTTACTCGGGACAGGGGGTCTACGAGCAGTACTTC. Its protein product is CASSYSGQGVYEQYF.

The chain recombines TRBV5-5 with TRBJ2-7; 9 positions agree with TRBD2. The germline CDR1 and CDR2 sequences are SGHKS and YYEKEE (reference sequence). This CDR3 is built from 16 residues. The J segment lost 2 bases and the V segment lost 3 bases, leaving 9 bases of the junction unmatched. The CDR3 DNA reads TGTGCCAGCAGCTCGGCTCTAGCGGGGCTTACCTACGAGCAGTACTTC. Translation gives CASSSALAGLTYEQYF. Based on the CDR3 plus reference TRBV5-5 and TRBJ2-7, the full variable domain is DAGVTQSPTHLIKTRGQQVTLRCSPISGHKSVSWYQQVLGQGPQFIFQYYEKEERGRGNFPDRFSARQFPNYSSELNVNALLLGDSALYLCASSSALAGLTYEQYFGPGTRLTVT.

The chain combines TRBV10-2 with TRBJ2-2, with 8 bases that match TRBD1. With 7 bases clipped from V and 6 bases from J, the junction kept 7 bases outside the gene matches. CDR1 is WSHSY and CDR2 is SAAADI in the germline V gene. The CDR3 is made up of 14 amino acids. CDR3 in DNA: TGCGCCAGCAACGACAGGGGAGGTCCCGGGGAGCTGTTTTTT. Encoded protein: CASNDRGGPGELFF.

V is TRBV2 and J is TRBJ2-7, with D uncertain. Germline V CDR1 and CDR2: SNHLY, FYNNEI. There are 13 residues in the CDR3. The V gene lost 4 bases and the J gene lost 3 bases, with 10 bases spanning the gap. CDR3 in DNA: TGTGCCAGCAGTGTACAGAGTTACTACGAGCAGTACTTC. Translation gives CASSVQSYYEQYF.

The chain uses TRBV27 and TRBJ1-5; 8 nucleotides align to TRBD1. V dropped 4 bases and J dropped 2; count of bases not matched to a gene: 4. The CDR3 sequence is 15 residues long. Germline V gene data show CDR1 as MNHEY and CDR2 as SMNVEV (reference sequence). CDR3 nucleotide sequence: TGTGCCAGCAGTTCAGGGGGCTCTGGCAATCAGCCCCAGCATTTT. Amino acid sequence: CASSSGGSGNQPQHF.

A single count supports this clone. The DNA of the CDR3 is TGTGCCATCAGGACAGACATGGAAAAACTGTTTTTT. Residues: CAIRTDMEKLFF. J is TRBJ1-4 and V is TRBV10-3, with D possibly being TRBD1 (5 bases). V was pared by 6 bases and J by 8 bases, with 10 bases between. The CDR3 length is 12 residues. Germline V CDR1 and CDR2: ENHRY, SYGVKD.